This T cell receptor (beta chain) was identified in a study of T cells in Graves' hyperthyroidism and ophthalmopathy. The germline CDR1 and CDR2 sequences are SEHNR and FQNEAQ (reference sequence). The V end was cut by 7 bases, the J end by 0 bases, with 9 bases between. The CDR3 contains 13 residues. Diagnostic decisions used clinical symptoms, serum thyroxine and TRAb, thyroid ultrasound and orbital computed tomography. Study-level findings and limits: Within blood appeared most thyroid clonotypes that had expanded above 0.001. A model of 13 V-J pairs discriminated ophthalmopathy from stable hyperthyroidism. Ophthalmopathy onset followed model prediction by a median roughly 6 months.

This clonotype was found many times. The antigen is undetermined. The TCR beta CDR3 regions underwent amplification using RNA transcripts as the source. HTBI primers were the set used in a first-round RT-PCR of the TCR CDR3. TCRdb re-called the multiplex PCR reads with MiXCR, one entry per CDR3 protein. The table has 550,000 to 600,000 distinct CDR3 sequences, about 43% seen once. The chain has TRBV7-9 and TRBJ1-2; tentatively, D is TRBD1 (5 bases). The sample taken for sequencing was peripheral blood or thyroid tissue (not recorded which). The source is an adult woman with Graves' disease, either hyperthyroidism or ophthalmopathy (not recorded which). The CDR3 loop reads CASTSTANYGYTF. DNA for the CDR3: TGTGCCAGCACCTCGACAGCTAACTATGGCTACACCTTC.